These T cell receptor beta chains were read from a single sample in a study of OX40 agonist ivuxolimab in advanced cancers. The data were produced by immunoSEQ multiplex PCR, yet TCRdb's version contains in-frame clones alone and is incomplete. Of roughly 100,000 clones listed, approximately 87% were seen once; the top ten hold 1.5% to 2%. Sequencing used CD4+ or CD8+ T cells sorted from blood, obtained in a trial of the OX40 agonist ivuxolimab. These receptors all come from an adult with an advanced solid tumor such as melanoma, head and neck, liver or kidney cancer. Each CDR3 is given with its conserved first and last residue.

TRBV5-1,TRBJ1-1,CASSLSSAVPEAFF
TRBV25-1,TRBJ1-4,CASGKPEKLFF
TRBV18,TRBJ2-1,CASSPRQNSYNEQFF
TRBV4-3,TRBJ2-5,CASSQVFGGSGTQYF
TRBV7-9,TRBJ2-3,CASSLVGRTDTQYF
TRBV18,TRBJ2-1,CASSPRLAENNEQFF
TRBV6-6,TRBJ1-1,CASSFQGIWNTEAFF
TRBV6-6,TRBJ2-7,CATWDPGDEQYF
TRBV7-2,TRBJ2-7,CASGLGGLNSYEQYF
TRBV6-5,TRBJ2-7,CASSYSRVYEQYF
TRBV5-4,TRBJ2-6,CASSLTVGSGANVLTF
TRBV7-9,TRBJ1-1,CASSYSGGRGNTEAFF
TRBV4-3,TRBJ1-2,CASSRHMSGQGGYGYTF
TRBV6-1,TRBJ1-1,CASSEFKNTEAFF
TRBV2,TRBJ2-3,CASSQQGGSTDTQYF
TRBV7-6,TRBJ2-7,CASSYGDSYEQYF
TRBV5-1,TRBJ2-5,CASCVGMASETQYF
TRBV18,TRBJ2-5,CASSGTSGYQETQYF
TRBV27,TRBJ1-1,CASRRQAMNTEAFF
TRBV7-9,TRBJ1-5,CASSPLPGGNQPQHF
TRBV19,TRBJ1-5,CASSRPGGGDQPQHF
TRBV11-2,TRBJ2-7,CASSLGQGNEQYF
TRBV7-2,TRBJ2-7,CASSQVYGSSYEQYF
TRBV5-1,TRBJ2-1,CASSIGTRNNEQFF
TRBV6-5,TRBJ2-2,CASSYGTGGRAGELFF
TRBV5-1,TRBJ2-5,CASSFRQGEGVTQYF
TRBV28,TRBJ2-4,CASSLVRAPGDIQYF
TRBV11-2,TRBJ2-1,CASSPREGAVNEQFF
TRBV9,TRBJ2-1,CASSVSLGDNEQFF
TRBV7-2,TRBJ2-5,CASSLTETQYF
TRBV6-5,TRBJ1-2,CASSYTTGEGYTF
TRBV29-1,TRBJ2-1,CSVVLAGGYNEQFF
TRBV6-4,TRBJ2-3,CASSTGAGVRSTDTQYF
TRBV11-3,TRBJ2-2,CASTGNTGELFF
TRBV19,TRBJ2-7,CASSTRDRVYEQYF
TRBV7-2,TRBJ2-7,CASSLVGAGGRYEQYF
TRBV5-1,TRBJ1-5,CASSLTGTGNQPQHF
TRBV11-3,TRBJ2-3,CASSRRQGRTDTQYF
TRBV6-5,TRBJ1-5,CASSYSWGTGAEPQHF
TRBV6-1,TRBJ2-7,CASSMTGYEQYF
TRBV9,TRBJ2-5,CASSVSTGQGETQYF
TRBV5-4,TRBJ1-2,CASSLQDRDLYGYTF
TRBV27,TRBJ1-1,CASSEWQGAGNTEAFF
TRBV29-1,TRBJ2-1,CSVYGGNEQFF
TRBV12-5,TRBJ2-3,CASGSGDRGWGDTQYF
TRBV13,TRBJ2-1,CASSPFGGRLNEQFF
TRBV10-3,TRBJ2-3,CAISQGNLGGVDTQYF
TRBV7-9,TRBJ2-5,CASSLGARGTQYF
TRBV5-4,TRBJ2-1,CASSLTAADNEQFF
TRBV5-1,TRBJ2-1,CASSLGTSGYNEQFF